This T cell receptor (beta chain) is from a study of blood T cell repertoires in COVID-19. About the study: COVID-19 samples, acute and convalescent, were from the United States, Italy and Spain. PBMCs, B-cell-depleted T cells, or T cells were the source of the cDNA or gDNA that made up the material.

In germline, CDR1 is SQVTM, CDR2 ANQGSEA. The CDR3 contains 12 residues. Trimming shortened V by 8 bases and J by 8 bases, and 16 bases separated the two germline ends. In the original workflow: The authors estimated nucleated cell counts from reference gene primer amplification. Measured with immunoSEQ multiplex PCR; TCRdb has only the in-frame clones, and not every one. Clonal size and the V and J genes are those of that table, whereas D and trimming came from the DNA. Among 95,000 to 130,000 clones listed, about nine tenths were seen once. The J gene is TRBJ2-1, the V gene TRBV29-1, with D perhaps TRBD1 (8 bases). The clonotype comes from a human donor with active COVID-19. The donor label of this sample is uncertain. The sequenced sample was peripheral blood. The CDR3 DNA reads TGCAGCTATGGACAGGGAGGGGATGAGCAGTTCTTC. Its protein product is CSYGQGGDEQFF.